This record looks at one T cell receptor beta chain sequence and its context. The antigen is not known. The data originate from a study of cytomegalovirus exposure and HLA in healthy donors. Broader study findings: Further analysis, carried out later, found HLA-associated TCR beta chains more clonally expanded than equally common other chains. When the data were analyzed later, several of the most significant clusters appeared to be linked to common viral pathogens.

The CDR3 sequence is 14 residues long. V lost 0 bases to trimming and J lost 4 bases, with 9 bases between them. Germline lookup yields CDR1 MNHEY and CDR2 SVGAGI. Vbeta (60) and Jbeta (13) primers were used in the PCR. Produced via immunoSEQ multiplex PCR; TCRdb's table is partial and in-frame only. This sample yields around 160,000 clones, of which 77% are seen a single time; roughly 2.1% belongs to the top ten. Material for sequencing was PBMCs. The sequence was collected from a man over 45 in good health and CMV-seropositive. The V and J genes are TRBV6-5 and TRBJ1-2; D might be TRBD1 (5 bases). The CDR3 protein is CASSYSVGAYGYTF. In DNA form, the CDR3 reads TGTGCCAGCAGTTACTCGGTAGGGGCCTATGGCTACACCTTC.